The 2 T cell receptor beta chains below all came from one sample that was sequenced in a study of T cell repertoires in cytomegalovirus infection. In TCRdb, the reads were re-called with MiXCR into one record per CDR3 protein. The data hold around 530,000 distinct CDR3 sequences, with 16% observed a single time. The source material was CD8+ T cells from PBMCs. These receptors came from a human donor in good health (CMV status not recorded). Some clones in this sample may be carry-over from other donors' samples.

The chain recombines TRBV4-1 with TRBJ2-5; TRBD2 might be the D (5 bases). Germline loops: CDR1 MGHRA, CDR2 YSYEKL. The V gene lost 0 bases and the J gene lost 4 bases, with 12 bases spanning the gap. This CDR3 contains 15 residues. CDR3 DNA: TGCGCCAGCAGCCAAGATCGGGGAGTAGGAGAGACCCAGTACTTC. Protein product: CASSQDRGVGETQYF.

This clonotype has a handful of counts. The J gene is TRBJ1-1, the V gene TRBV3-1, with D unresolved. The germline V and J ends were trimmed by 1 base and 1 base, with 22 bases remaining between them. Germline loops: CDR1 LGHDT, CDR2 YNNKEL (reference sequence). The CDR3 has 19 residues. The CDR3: CASSQVQGKLILKNTEAFF. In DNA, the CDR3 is TGTGCCAGCAGCCAAGTTCAAGGTAAACTTATTTTAAAGAACACTGAAGCTTTCTTT.